The clone carrying this TCR beta chain was found many times. Per germline, CDR1 SQVTM and CDR2 ANQGSEA. The length of the CDR3 is 15 residues. Trimming pared 2 bases from V and 2 bases from J, leaving 12 bases between. The data are from a study of T cells in Graves' hyperthyroidism and ophthalmopathy. Amplification targeted TCR beta CDR3 regions from RNA transcripts. First-round RT-PCR targeting the TCR CDR3 was performed with the HTBI primer set. Using its own MiXCR run on the multiplex PCR reads, TCRdb lists one record per CDR3 protein. The top ten hold over 8% of the sample, which has 750,000 to 950,000 distinct CDR3 sequences, over 35% seen once. The hyperthyroidism was newly diagnosed and had lasted under 2 months; the patients were aged 18 to 65. The diagnostic basis comprised clinical symptoms, serum thyroxine and TRAb, thyroid ultrasound and orbital computed tomography.

This sequence joins TRBV29-1 and TRBJ2-2; the D is unclear. This sequence was found in a man in his late teens or twenties with Graves' hyperthyroidism. Specimen: blood. The CDR3 here is CSVELARLNTGELFF. The CDR3 bases are TGCAGCGTTGAATTGGCGCGACTCAACACCGGGGAGCTGTTTTTT.